A selection of T cell receptor beta chains follows, all from one sample in a study of response to subunit inactivated influenza vaccine. MiXCR was run by TCRdb on the RT-PCR reads, yielding one entry per CDR3 protein. The sample carries around 470,000 distinct CDR3 sequences, around 7.9% recorded once. The sample in question was PBMCs from blood, obtained less than 25 months after vaccination. Every receptor here comes from a man aged 50 to 69 who received an inactivated influenza vaccine. Each CDR3 is given with its conserved first and last residue. The order of the fields is V gene, D gene, clone size, J gene, CDR3 protein, CDR3 DNA. A D gene is named only where the DNA matches it firmly. Only some rows state a clone size, as once, few, many or a class for expanded clones.

V gene: TRBV7-9; D gene: -; clone size: few; J gene: TRBJ2-1; CDR3 protein: CASSNKGGSSYNEQFF; CDR3 DNA: TGTGCCAGCAGCAATAAAGGGGGGAGCTCCTACAATGAGCAGTTCTTC
V gene: TRBV7-8; D gene: -; clone size: many; J gene: TRBJ2-3; CDR3 protein: CASSLAPGHPGQYF; CDR3 DNA: TGTGCCAGCAGCTTAGCACCCGGGCACCCGGGACAGTATTTT
V gene: TRBV29-1; D gene: -; clone size: few; J gene: TRBJ2-7; CDR3 protein: CSVGGKSSYEQYF; CDR3 DNA: TGCAGCGTCGGGGGAAAGAGCTCCTACGAGCAGTACTTC
V gene: TRBV6-1; D gene: TRBD2; clone size: -; J gene: TRBJ2-5; CDR3 protein: CASSEMGGVRQETQYF; CDR3 DNA: TGTGCCAGCAGTGAAATGGGGGGGGTGCGGCAAGAGACCCAGTACTTC
V gene: TRBV12-3/TRBV12-4; D gene: -; clone size: -; J gene: TRBJ2-1; CDR3 protein: CASREGWFYEQFF; CDR3 DNA: TGTGCCAGCAGGGAGGGATGGTTCTATGAGCAGTTCTTC
V gene: TRBV12-3/TRBV12-4; D gene: -; clone size: few; J gene: TRBJ2-5; CDR3 protein: CASSPRRLSIETQYF; CDR3 DNA: TGTGCCAGCAGTCCTCGCCGCCTGAGCATAGAGACCCAGTACTTC
V gene: TRBV6-5; D gene: TRBD1; clone size: many; J gene: TRBJ2-7; CDR3 protein: CASSLSGQGKYEQYF; CDR3 DNA: TGTGCCAGCAGTTTATCCGGACAGGGGAAATACGAGCAGTACTTC
V gene: TRBV6-2/TRBV6-3; D gene: -; clone size: -; J gene: TRBJ1-2; CDR3 protein: CASSRQETNYGYTF; CDR3 DNA: TGTGCCAGCAGCAGACAGGAGACTAACTATGGCTACACCTTC
V gene: TRBV10-3; D gene: -; clone size: few; J gene: TRBJ2-3; CDR3 protein: CAISESRHTQYF; CDR3 DNA: TGTGCCATCAGTGAGTCTCGACATACGCAGTATTTT
V gene: TRBV6-7; D gene: TRBD1; clone size: many; J gene: TRBJ1-1; CDR3 protein: CASSYRDRQNTEAFF; CDR3 DNA: TGTGCCAGCAGTTACCGGGACAGGCAGAACACTGAAGCTTTCTTT
V gene: TRBV11-2; D gene: -; clone size: -; J gene: TRBJ1-1; CDR3 protein: CASSLSSWAEAFF; CDR3 DNA: TGTGCCAGCAGCTTATCCTCGTGGGCTGAAGCTTTCTTT
V gene: TRBV20-1; D gene: TRBD2; clone size: few; J gene: TRBJ2-7; CDR3 protein: CSAKGTSGYEQYF; CDR3 DNA: TGCAGTGCTAAAGGGACTAGCGGGTACGAGCAGTACTTC
V gene: TRBV4-3; D gene: TRBD1; clone size: few; J gene: TRBJ1-5; CDR3 protein: CASSDGTGPYQPQHF; CDR3 DNA: TGCGCCAGCAGCGACGGGACAGGGCCATATCAGCCCCAGCATTTT
V gene: TRBV2; D gene: TRBD2; clone size: -; J gene: TRBJ2-5; CDR3 protein: CASSEVSGGQETQYF; CDR3 DNA: TGTGCCAGCAGTGAAGTTAGCGGGGGACAAGAGACCCAGTACTTC
V gene: TRBV18; D gene: TRBD2; clone size: -; J gene: TRBJ2-1; CDR3 protein: CASSPPWGGSYNEQFF; CDR3 DNA: TGTGCCAGCTCACCACCATGGGGGGGGTCCTACAATGAGCAGTTCTTC
V gene: TRBV4-1; D gene: -; clone size: many; J gene: TRBJ2-1; CDR3 protein: CASSQVPTVYNEQFF; CDR3 DNA: TGCGCCAGCAGCCAAGTTCCGACAGTATACAATGAGCAGTTCTTC
V gene: TRBV20-1; D gene: -; clone size: -; J gene: TRBJ1-1; CDR3 protein: CSAIPEEGTNTEAFF; CDR3 DNA: TGCAGTGCGATCCCAGAGGAGGGCACGAACACTGAAGCTTTCTTT
V gene: TRBV12-5; D gene: -; clone size: few; J gene: TRBJ2-1; CDR3 protein: CASGLVLDGGGQNEQFF; CDR3 DNA: TGTGCTAGTGGTTTGGTTCTGGATGGGGGGGGGCAAAATGAGCAGTTCTTC
V gene: TRBV6-2/TRBV6-3; D gene: TRBD2; clone size: few; J gene: TRBJ2-7; CDR3 protein: CASSYSILAGDYEQYF; CDR3 DNA: TGTGCCAGCAGTTACTCGATTTTAGCGGGAGACTACGAGCAGTACTTC
V gene: TRBV10-3; D gene: -; clone size: many; J gene: TRBJ2-7; CDR3 protein: CAISDYYEQYF; CDR3 DNA: TGTGCCATCAGTGATTACTACGAGCAGTACTTC
V gene: TRBV3-1; D gene: TRBD1; clone size: many; J gene: TRBJ1-5; CDR3 protein: CASSPWDRLGNQPQHF; CDR3 DNA: TGTGCCAGCAGCCCCTGGGACAGGTTGGGCAATCAGCCCCAGCATTTT
V gene: TRBV6-1; D gene: -; clone size: few; J gene: TRBJ1-1; CDR3 protein: CASSERGNTEAFF; CDR3 DNA: TGTGCCAGCAGTGAAAGAGGGAACACTGAAGCTTTCTTT
V gene: TRBV3-1; D gene: TRBD2; clone size: few; J gene: TRBJ2-7; CDR3 protein: CASSPAGGLVAYEQYF; CDR3 DNA: TGTGCCAGCAGCCCTGCTGGGGGACTAGTTGCCTACGAGCAGTACTTC
V gene: TRBV20-1; D gene: TRBD2; clone size: many; J gene: TRBJ2-7; CDR3 protein: CSASGQRGIYEQYF; CDR3 DNA: TGCAGTGCTAGTGGACAGCGGGGGATCTACGAGCAGTACTTC
V gene: TRBV28; D gene: TRBD1; clone size: few; J gene: TRBJ2-7; CDR3 protein: CASSSTGGSSYEQYF; CDR3 DNA: TGTGCCAGCAGTTCCACAGGGGGGAGCTCCTACGAGCAGTACTTC
V gene: TRBV4-2; D gene: -; clone size: -; J gene: TRBJ2-5; CDR3 protein: CASSQDLGLGETQYF; CDR3 DNA: TGTGCCAGCAGCCAAGATCTCGGTCTTGGAGAGACCCAGTACTTC
V gene: TRBV11-2; D gene: -; clone size: few; J gene: TRBJ2-7; CDR3 protein: CASSLMVDGYEQYF; CDR3 DNA: TGTGCCAGCAGCTTAATGGTCGACGGCTACGAGCAGTACTTC
V gene: TRBV4-1; D gene: -; clone size: -; J gene: TRBJ2-5; CDR3 protein: CASSQLRLETQYF; CDR3 DNA: TGCGCCAGCAGCCAATTGCGTTTGGAGACCCAGTACTTC
V gene: TRBV6-1; D gene: -; clone size: many; J gene: TRBJ1-2; CDR3 protein: CASSDLGGWLNYGYTF; CDR3 DNA: TGTGCCAGCAGTGATTTAGGGGGATGGCTCAACTATGGCTACACCTTC
V gene: TRBV6-2/TRBV6-3; D gene: TRBD1; clone size: -; J gene: TRBJ2-2; CDR3 protein: CASTYSTGSRTGELFF; CDR3 DNA: TGTGCCAGCACCTATTCGACAGGGAGTCGTACCGGGGAGCTGTTTTTT
V gene: TRBV30; D gene: TRBD1; clone size: few; J gene: TRBJ2-7; CDR3 protein: CAWSRQGQQYF; CDR3 DNA: TGTGCCTGGAGTCGACAGGGACAGCAGTACTTC
V gene: TRBV5-1; D gene: -; clone size: -; J gene: TRBJ2-3; CDR3 protein: CASSALDSALGDTQYF; CDR3 DNA: TGCGCCAGCAGCGCCTTAGATAGCGCCCTCGGGGATACGCAGTATTTT
V gene: TRBV6-1; D gene: TRBD1; clone size: many; J gene: TRBJ1-6; CDR3 protein: CASRGQGGNSPLHF; CDR3 DNA: TGTGCCAGCAGGGGACAGGGTGGAAATTCACCCCTCCACTTT
V gene: TRBV7-2; D gene: -; clone size: few; J gene: TRBJ1-5; CDR3 protein: CASSLAPGGQPQHF; CDR3 DNA: TGTGCCAGCAGCTTAGCGCCGGGGGGTCAGCCCCAGCATTTT
V gene: TRBV25-1; D gene: TRBD1; clone size: few; J gene: TRBJ2-5; CDR3 protein: CASSEGQDSYQETQYF; CDR3 DNA: TGTGCCAGCAGTGAAGGACAGGATAGCTATCAAGAGACCCAGTACTTC
V gene: TRBV10-3; D gene: -; clone size: many; J gene: TRBJ1-5; CDR3 protein: CAISEEVGVKPQHF; CDR3 DNA: TGTGCCATCAGTGAGGAAGTGGGGGTGAAGCCCCAGCATTTT
V gene: TRBV28; D gene: TRBD2; clone size: few; J gene: TRBJ2-1; CDR3 protein: CASRKRGSYNEQFF; CDR3 DNA: TGTGCCAGCAGAAAGCGGGGTTCCTACAATGAGCAGTTCTTC
V gene: TRBV2; D gene: -; clone size: -; J gene: TRBJ2-3; CDR3 protein: CAMRGGPDTQYF; CDR3 DNA: TGTGCCATGAGGGGGGGCCCCGATACGCAGTATTTT
V gene: TRBV28; D gene: -; clone size: many; J gene: TRBJ2-7; CDR3 protein: CASSFELGVSSYEQYF; CDR3 DNA: TGTGCCAGCAGTTTCGAACTCGGGGTGTCGTCCTACGAGCAGTACTTC
V gene: TRBV6-2/TRBV6-3; D gene: -; clone size: few; J gene: TRBJ2-7; CDR3 protein: CASSSVGRTNYEQYF; CDR3 DNA: TGTGCCAGCAGTTCCGTAGGACGTACAAACTACGAGCAGTACTTC
V gene: TRBV12-3/TRBV12-4; D gene: -; clone size: many; J gene: TRBJ2-5; CDR3 protein: CASSRTSQETQYF; CDR3 DNA: TGTGCCAGCAGTCGGACATCTCAAGAGACCCAGTACTTC
V gene: TRBV12-3/TRBV12-4; D gene: -; clone size: few; J gene: TRBJ2-5; CDR3 protein: CATTPRQQETQYF; CDR3 DNA: TGTGCCACCACTCCGCGGCAGCAAGAGACCCAGTACTTC
V gene: TRBV3-1; D gene: TRBD2; clone size: -; J gene: TRBJ2-1; CDR3 protein: CASSQLASGQFF; CDR3 DNA: TGTGCCAGCAGCCAATTGGCTAGCGGGCAGTTCTTC
V gene: TRBV29-1; D gene: -; clone size: -; J gene: TRBJ1-4; CDR3 protein: CSGGSGRAGEKLFF; CDR3 DNA: TGCAGCGGAGGGAGCGGAAGGGCGGGTGAAAAACTGTTTTTT
V gene: TRBV20-1; D gene: TRBD2; clone size: many; J gene: TRBJ2-5; CDR3 protein: CSANPGGETQYF; CDR3 DNA: TGCAGTGCTAACCCCGGGGGGGAGACCCAGTACTTC
V gene: TRBV20-1; D gene: TRBD2; clone size: few; J gene: TRBJ2-3; CDR3 protein: CSATAGTSGGTDTQYF; CDR3 DNA: TGCAGTGCTACAGCCGGGACTAGCGGGGGAACAGATACGCAGTATTTT
V gene: TRBV4-3; D gene: -; clone size: -; J gene: TRBJ2-1; CDR3 protein: CASSLRDTYGDEQFF; CDR3 DNA: TGCGCCAGCAGCCTCCGGGACACCTATGGCGATGAGCAGTTCTTC
V gene: TRBV2; D gene: TRBD2; clone size: few; J gene: TRBJ2-7; CDR3 protein: CASSREGQYEQYF; CDR3 DNA: TGTGCCAGCAGTCGGGAGGGCCAGTACGAGCAGTACTTC
V gene: TRBV11-2; D gene: -; clone size: many; J gene: TRBJ2-2; CDR3 protein: CASSWSDTGELFF; CDR3 DNA: TGTGCCAGCAGCTGGTCCGACACCGGGGAGCTGTTTTTT
V gene: TRBV3-1; D gene: -; clone size: many; J gene: TRBJ1-4; CDR3 protein: CASSQDPGQTNEKLFF; CDR3 DNA: TGTGCCAGCAGCCAAGACCCCGGACAGACTAATGAAAAACTGTTTTTT
V gene: TRBV12-3/TRBV12-4; D gene: -; clone size: many; J gene: TRBJ2-5; CDR3 protein: CASRPKSRPQETQYF; CDR3 DNA: TGTGCCAGCAGACCGAAAAGTAGACCCCAAGAGACCCAGTACTTC
V gene: TRBV10-3; D gene: TRBD2; clone size: many; J gene: TRBJ2-6; CDR3 protein: CATRGTSGGAGANVLTF; CDR3 DNA: TGTGCCACCAGGGGCACTAGCGGGGGGGCTGGGGCCAACGTCCTGACTTTC
V gene: TRBV5-1; D gene: TRBD2; clone size: -; J gene: TRBJ2-7; CDR3 protein: CASSSTSGSGSEQYF; CDR3 DNA: TGCGCCAGCAGCTCGACTAGCGGGAGTGGATCCGAGCAGTACTTC
V gene: TRBV20-1; D gene: TRBD1; clone size: -; J gene: TRBJ2-1; CDR3 protein: CSATDRGATNEQFF; CDR3 DNA: TGCAGTGCTACCGACAGGGGAGCTACGAATGAGCAGTTCTTC
V gene: TRBV14; D gene: TRBD2; clone size: -; J gene: TRBJ2-2; CDR3 protein: CASSQYASGRAGELFF; CDR3 DNA: TGTGCCAGCAGCCAGTACGCTAGCGGGAGGGCCGGGGAGCTGTTTTTT
V gene: TRBV11-2; D gene: -; clone size: few; J gene: TRBJ2-1; CDR3 protein: CASSLGWRGEQFF; CDR3 DNA: TGTGCCAGCAGCTTAGGGTGGCGGGGTGAGCAGTTCTTC
V gene: TRBV7-9; D gene: TRBD2; clone size: few; J gene: TRBJ2-1; CDR3 protein: CASSLGVGGLLYNEQFF; CDR3 DNA: TGTGCCAGCAGCTTAGGTGTGGGAGGGCTACTCTACAATGAGCAGTTCTTC
V gene: TRBV23-1; D gene: -; clone size: many; J gene: TRBJ2-1; CDR3 protein: CASSQSWTVLYNEQFF; CDR3 DNA: TGCGCCAGCAGTCAATCGTGGACAGTGCTGTACAATGAGCAGTTCTTC
V gene: TRBV12-3/TRBV12-4; D gene: -; clone size: many; J gene: TRBJ2-3; CDR3 protein: CATGTQAGSDTQYF; CDR3 DNA: TGTGCCACCGGTACACAGGCTGGGTCAGATACGCAGTATTTT
V gene: TRBV9; D gene: TRBD1; clone size: -; J gene: TRBJ2-5; CDR3 protein: CASSAAGQGVRNQETQYF; CDR3 DNA: TGTGCCAGCAGCGCAGCCGGACAGGGGGTACGGAACCAAGAGACCCAGTACTTC